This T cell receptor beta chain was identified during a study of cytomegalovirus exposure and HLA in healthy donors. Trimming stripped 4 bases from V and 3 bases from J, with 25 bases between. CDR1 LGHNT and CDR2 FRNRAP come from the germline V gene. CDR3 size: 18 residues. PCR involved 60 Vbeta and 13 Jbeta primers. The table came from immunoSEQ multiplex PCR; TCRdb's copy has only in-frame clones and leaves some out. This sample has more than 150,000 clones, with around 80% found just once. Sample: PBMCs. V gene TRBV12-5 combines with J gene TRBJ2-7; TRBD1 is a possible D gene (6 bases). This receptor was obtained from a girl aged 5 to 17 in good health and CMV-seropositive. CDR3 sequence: CASGWGRKEMRWVYEQYF. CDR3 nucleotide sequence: TGTGCTAGTGGTTGGGGGCGGAAGGAAATGCGTTGGGTCTACGAGCAGTACTTC.